Below are 29 T cell receptor beta chains sequenced from a single sample in a study of T cell responses to AZD1222 COVID-19 vaccine. Data came from immunoSEQ multiplex PCR; TCRdb stores just in-frame clones and leaves some out. The sample holds about 100,000 clones; approximately 89% are singletons and the top ten take 15% to 20%. The source was peripheral blood, collected on day 0 of AZD1222 vaccination. All receptors come from an adult in good health.

This clone was counted once. The rearrangement joins TRBV6-5 to TRBJ2-3; D gene uncertain. V lost 8 bases, J lost 6 bases, and 9 bases lay in between. The CDR3 length is 11 residues. Germline CDR1 reads MNHEY; CDR2 reads SVGAGI. The CDR3 DNA reads TGTGCCAGCCAGGCCGGGGATACGCAGTATTTT. As protein: CASQAGDTQYF.

This chain connects TRBV29-1 to TRBJ1-2, with D possibly TRBD1 on 5 matching bases. CDR1 and CDR2 from the germline V gene are SQVTM and ANQGSEA. The CDR3 loop spans 13 amino acids. The ends were cut back, 7 bases at V and 10 bases at J, with 22 bases in the middle. The CDR3 loop is CSANVVRDGVYTF. The DNA for the CDR3 is TGCAGCGCAAATGTCGTCAGGGATGGGGTCTACACCTTC. Full variable domain (remainder filled in from reference TRBV29-1 and TRBJ1-2): SAVISQKPSRDICQRGTSLTIQCQVDSQVTMMFWYRQQPGQSLTLIATANQGSEATYESGFVIDKFPISRPNLTFSTLTVSNMSPEDSSIYLCSANVVRDGVYTFGSGTRLTVV.

The rearrangement links TRBV5-5 to TRBJ1-3; TRBD1 might be the D (5 bases). Germline CDR1 reads SGHKS; CDR2 reads YYEKEE (reference sequence). V was trimmed by 0 bases and J by 1 base, leaving 5 bases between them. The CDR3 extends over 14 amino acids. The CDR3 DNA reads as TGTGCCAGCAGCTTGGCAGGGTCTGGAAACACCATATATTTT. Protein product: CASSLAGSGNTIYF.

The CDR3 DNA is TGTGCCTGGAGAAGGGCTTTGGCTCCGGATTCACCCCTCCACTTT. Translated: CAWRRALAPDSPLHF. The J gene is TRBJ1-6, the V gene TRBV30; no definite D call. Looked up from germline, CDR1 is GTSNPN and CDR2 is SVGIG (reference sequence). The length of the CDR3 is 15 residues. Trimming cost V 3 bases and J 8 bases, with 17 bases left between them. Complete variable domain (other parts from reference TRBV30 and TRBJ1-6): SQTIHQWPATLVQPVGSPLSLECTVEGTSNPNLYWYRQAAGRGLQLLFYSVGIGQISSEVPQNLSASRPQDRQFILSSKKLLLSDSGFYLCAWRRALAPDSPLHFGNGTRLTVT.

V is TRBV15 and J is TRBJ1-2; D possibly corresponds to TRBD1 (5 bases). The ends were cut back, 5 bases at V and 4 bases at J, with 11 bases in the middle. CDR3 length: 13 amino acids. Per germline, CDR1 LNHNV and CDR2 YYDKDF (reference sequence). CDR3 sequence reads: CATSPKGPYGYTF. The CDR3 region has the DNA TGTGCCACCAGCCCAAAGGGGCCCTATGGCTACACCTTC.

The genes are TRBV19 and TRBJ1-6, with no clear D. CDR1 is LNHDA, CDR2 SQIVND, per germline (reference sequence). The CDR3 spans 13 residues. Trimming removed 6 bases at V and 0 bases at J, with 3 bases between. The CDR3 spells CASRGSYNSPLHF. CDR3 sequence (DNA): TGTGCCAGTAGGGGCTCCTATAATTCACCCCTCCACTTT.

This clone was counted a single time. The V gene is TRBV14, the J gene TRBJ1-4; D not resolved. The V end lost 3 bases, the J end lost 7 bases, and 15 bases lay between the germline ends. The CDR3 covers 15 residues. The germline V gene has CDR1 SGHDN and CDR2 FVKESK. CDR3 region: CASSQRLEGSEKLFF. The CDR3 DNA reads TGTGCCAGCAGCCAGCGCTTGGAGGGTTCTGAAAAACTGTTTTTT.

The count of this clone is one. This sequence joins TRBV18 and TRBJ2-5, with D possibly called TRBD1 or TRBD2 (5 bases each). This CDR3 has 13 amino acids. The V gene's germline CDR1 is KGHSH and CDR2 LQKENI. Trimming removed 5 bases at V and 7 bases at J, with 14 bases between. DNA for the CDR3: TGTGCCAGCTCATCCCGGGACGGAGGGACCCAGTACTTC. Amino acids: CASSSRDGGTQYF.

The CDR3 spells CASSLAWGALTDTQYF. The CDR3 DNA reads TGTGCCAGCAGCTTGGCCTGGGGGGCGCTCACAGATACGCAGTATTTT. J is TRBJ2-3 and V is TRBV5-4; D might be TRBD1 or TRBD2, each matching 6 bases. Trimming removed 0 bases at V and 2 bases at J, with 13 bases between. Germline V gene sequence: CDR1 SGHNT, CDR2 YYREEE (reference sequence). The CDR3 length is 16 residues. Full variable domain (remainder filled in from reference TRBV5-4 and TRBJ2-3): ETGVTQSPTHLIKTRGQQVTLRCSSQSGHNTVSWYQQALGQGPQFIFQYYREEENGRGNFPPRFSGLQFPNYSSELNVNALELDDSALYLCASSLAWGALTDTQYFGPGTRLTVL.

J is TRBJ2-1 and V is TRBV9; D gene ambiguous. Germline V gene lookup returns CDR1 SGDLS and CDR2 YYNGEE. V gave up 0 bases and J gave up 10 bases, with 14 bases separating them. The CDR3 length is 14 residues. The CDR3 DNA is TGTGCCAGCAGCGTAGAAGCCAGCCGGAGCGAGCAGTTCTTC. This translates into CASSVEASRSEQFF.

This chain uses TRBV12-3 or TRBV12-4 with TRBJ2-7; 7 bases align to TRBD1. The length of the CDR3 is 13 residues. V gave up 5 bases and J gave up 2 bases; unmatched junction bases: 3. The CDR3 reads CASSLQGPYEQYF. The CDR3 DNA reads as TGTGCCAGCAGTCTACAGGGGCCCTACGAGCAGTACTTC.

A note on this clone: One end of the junction varies from germline; a read error may be responsible. The chain links TRBV7-7 to TRBJ2-3; tentatively, D is TRBD1 (6 bases). CDR1 and CDR2 from the germline V gene are SSHAT and FNYEAQ (reference sequence). The CDR3 sequence is 14 residues long. CDR3 in amino acids: CASSGMGAGDTQYF. The CDR3 DNA follows: TGTGCTAGCAGTGGGATGGGGGCCGGAGATACGCAGTATTTT.

CDR3 sequence reads: CASRVGRDTQYF. CDR3 sequence (DNA): TGTGCCAGCAGAGTAGGGAGGGATACGCAGTATTTT. This chain links TRBV2 with TRBJ2-3; D is perhaps TRBD2 (6 bases). The CDR3 length is 12 residues. The germline CDR1 and CDR2 sequences are SNHLY and FYNNEI. Between the trimmed V and J ends, which lost 6 bases and 6 bases, there was a span of 10 bases. Combining the CDR3 with reference TRBV2 and TRBJ2-3 gives the whole variable domain EPEVTQTPSHQVTQMGQEVILRCVPISNHLYFYWYRQILGQKVEFLVSFYNNEISEKSEIFDDQFSVERPDGSNFTLKIRSTKLEDSAMYFCASRVGRDTQYFGPGTRLTVL.

This sequence joins TRBV27 and TRBJ2-6; 8 bases fit TRBD1. CDR1 is MNHEY and CDR2 is SMNVEV in the germline V gene (reference sequence). Trimming at V came to 4 bases and at J to 0 bases, leaving 20 bases not matched to a gene. There are 22 residues in the CDR3. The CDR3 region is CASSSYLGASPDRVSGANVLTF. The CDR3 DNA sequence: TGTGCCAGCAGTTCATATCTTGGGGCATCGCCGGACAGGGTCTCTGGGGCCAACGTCCTGACTTTC.

J is TRBJ2-5 and V is TRBV4-1; 8 bases fit TRBD2. Germline-derived CDR1 and CDR2 are MGHRA and YSYEKL. V was clipped by 3 bases and J by 1 base; unmatched bases: 13. The CDR3 runs 18 residues. This chain's CDR3 is CASSQGLVGVLGQETQYF. The CDR3 bases are TGCGCCAGCAGCCAGGGACTAGTGGGGGTTTTGGGCCAAGAGACCCAGTACTTC.

J is TRBJ1-1 and V is TRBV12-5; 7 positions match TRBD1. CDR3 length: 15 residues. V trimming: 4 bases; J trimming: 3 bases; junction bases outside the gene matches: 8. Germline V gene lookup returns CDR1 LGHNT and CDR2 FRNRAP. The CDR3 DNA reads TGTGCTAGTGGTTCCAACACAGGGGCGTACACTGAAGCTTTCTTT. It specifies CASGSNTGAYTEAFF.

The V gene is TRBV5-1, the J gene TRBJ1-2; TRBD1 might be the D (5 bases). CDR1 and CDR2 (germline): SGHRS, YFSETQ. Trimming pared 2 bases from V and 8 bases from J, leaving 22 bases between. The CDR3 length is 16 residues. The CDR3 reads CASSFNAGSGIGGYTF. The DNA of the CDR3 is TGCGCCAGCAGCTTCAACGCAGGGTCGGGTATAGGGGGCTACACCTTC.

This sequence joins TRBV19 and TRBJ2-1; D is unresolved. Germline loops: CDR1 LNHDA, CDR2 SQIVND (reference sequence). The CDR3 runs to 13 residues. The V and J ends lost 3 bases and 6 bases respectively, with 9 bases between them. CDR3 in amino acids: CASSMSRGNEQFF. Here the CDR3 DNA reads TGTGCCAGTAGTATGTCCCGAGGCAATGAGCAGTTCTTC.

The chain links TRBV25-1 to TRBJ1-1, with a weak D call TRBD1 (5 bases). The CDR3 consists of 14 residues. The germline V gene has CDR1 MGHDK and CDR2 SYGVNS. V was trimmed by 1 base and J by 1 base, leaving 7 bases between them. The CDR3 nucleotides are TGTGCCAGCAGTGAATTTCAGGGGAACACTGAAGCTTTCTTT. Protein product: CASSEFQGNTEAFF.

The chain recombines TRBV4-1 with TRBJ1-1; D call uncertain. This CDR3 spans 12 amino acids. Deletions cut 0 bases from V and 10 bases from J, with 9 bases between. Germline V gene sequence: CDR1 MGHRA, CDR2 YSYEKL. The CDR3 region has the DNA TGCGCCAGCAGCCAAGATACGGCGGGAGCTTTCTTT. This sequence encodes CASSQDTAGAFF.

The V gene is TRBV15, the J gene TRBJ1-5, with D possibly being TRBD1 (6 bases). The CDR3 runs to 15 residues. Germline CDR1 reads LNHNV; CDR2 reads YYDKDF (reference sequence). The V and J ends lost 2 bases and 5 bases respectively, with 13 bases between them. The CDR3 spells CATSRKQGDDQPQHF. The CDR3 DNA sequence: TGTGCCACCAGCAGAAAACAGGGAGACGATCAGCCCCAGCATTTT.

The genes are TRBV6-6 and TRBJ2-1; 11 nucleotides match TRBD2. Germline V CDR1 and CDR2: MNHNY, SVGAGI (reference sequence). With V trimmed by 7 bases and J by 9 bases, 8 bases remained unmatched. This CDR3 spans 14 amino acids. CDR3 residues: CASTTGLAAPEQFF. The DNA for the CDR3 is TGTGCCAGCACTACGGGACTAGCGGCTCCTGAGCAGTTCTTC.

The chain carries TRBV2 and TRBJ1-4; no definite D call. Germline assignment: CDR1 SNHLY and CDR2 FYNNEI. V dropped 4 bases and J dropped 3 bases, with 6 bases sitting between them. This CDR3 is 13 amino acids long. CDR3 residues: CASSAQSNEKLFF. Here the CDR3 DNA reads TGTGCCAGCAGTGCCCAGTCTAATGAAAAACTGTTTTTT.

The V and J genes are TRBV5-3 and TRBJ2-3; no definite D call. TRBV5-3 is filed as an ORF, its function uncertain. Between the trimmed V and J ends, which lost 4 bases and 4 bases, there was a span of 13 bases. CDR3 size: 14 residues. Here the CDR3 DNA reads TGTGCCAGAAGCCTACATCAGGTGGCAGATACGCAGTATTTT. This sequence encodes CARSLHQVADTQYF.

The chain joins TRBV21-1 to TRBJ2-5. TRBV21-1 corresponds to a pseudogene. The CDR3 is 17 residues long. The CDR3 reads CASSKVSRGPKGETQYF. CDR3 bases: TGTGCCAGCAGCAAAGTCTCTCGAGGACCTAAAGGAGAGACCCAGTACTTC.

V gene TRBV25-1 combines with J gene TRBJ2-1, with D maybe TRBD2 (6 bases). The V gene's germline CDR1 is MGHDK and CDR2 SYGVNS. CDR3 length equals 15 residues. The V and J ends lost 3 bases and 1 base respectively, with 10 bases between them. CDR3 sequence (DNA): TGTGCCAGCAGTGACTCCCGGGGGTCCTACAATGAGCAGTTCTTC. This encodes CASSDSRGSYNEQFF.

The chain uses TRBV9 and TRBJ2-7; tentative D call: TRBD1 (6 bases). Deletions cut 0 bases from V and 4 bases from J, with 17 bases between. The V gene's germline CDR1 is SGDLS and CDR2 YYNGEE. This CDR3 is built from 16 residues. CDR3 amino acids: CASSVALGGGLYEQYF. DNA for the CDR3: TGTGCCAGCAGCGTAGCTTTGGGTGGGGGCCTTTACGAGCAGTACTTC.

This chain uses TRBV6-5 with TRBJ1-2; D perhaps matches TRBD1 (6 bases). Germline V gene sequence: CDR1 MNHEY, CDR2 SVGAGI. The V end was cut by 4 bases, the J end by 5 bases, with 11 bases between. The CDR3 has 13 residues. CDR3: CASSLYREYGYTF. CDR3 bases: TGTGCCAGCAGTTTGTACAGGGAATATGGCTACACCTTC.

The chain recombines TRBV7-3 with TRBJ1-2, with TRBD1 identical over 10 bases. This CDR3 spans 14 amino acids. The J segment lost 7 bases and the V segment lost 5 bases, leaving 7 bases of the junction unmatched. Germline CDR1 and CDR2: SGHTA and FQGTGA. CDR3 region: CASSKTGGAFGYTF. Here the CDR3 DNA reads TGTGCCAGCAGCAAGACAGGGGGCGCTTTTGGCTACACCTTC.